This T cell receptor beta chain originates from a study of blood T cells in healthy people across ages. A sample-barcoded 5' primer and a J-beta primer mix were used in a second PCR of roughly 6 to 11 cycles. TCRdb re-derived calls from the 5' RACE reads in MiXCR, one entry per CDR3 protein. Among about 800,000 distinct CDR3 sequences listed, approximately 25% were seen once. The CDR3 spans 15 residues. Deletions cut 4 bases from V and 0 bases from J, with 12 bases between. The germline CDR1 and CDR2 sequences are SNHLY and FYNNEI. This clonotype was seen only a few times. These data are also associated with another study on T cells of mothers and their children.

The receptor was isolated from a boy between 5 and 17 years old in good health. What was sequenced was blood. This chain links TRBV2 with TRBJ1-2, with D possibly being TRBD1 (6 bases). The CDR3 loop is CASSVDRRANYGYTF. DNA for the CDR3: TGTGCCAGCAGTGTCGACAGGAGAGCTAACTATGGCTACACCTTC.